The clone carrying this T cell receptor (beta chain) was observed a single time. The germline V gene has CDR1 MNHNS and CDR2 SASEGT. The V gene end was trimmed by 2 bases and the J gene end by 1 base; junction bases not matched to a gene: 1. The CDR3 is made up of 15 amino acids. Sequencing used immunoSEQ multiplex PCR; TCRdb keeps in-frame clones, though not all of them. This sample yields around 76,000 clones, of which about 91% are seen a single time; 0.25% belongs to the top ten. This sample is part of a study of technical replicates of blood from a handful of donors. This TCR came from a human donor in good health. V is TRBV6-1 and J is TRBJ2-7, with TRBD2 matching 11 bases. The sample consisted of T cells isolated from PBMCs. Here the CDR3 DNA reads TGTGCCAGCAGTGAAATAGCGGGAGGGTCCTACGAGCAGTACTTC. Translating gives CASSEIAGGSYEQYF.